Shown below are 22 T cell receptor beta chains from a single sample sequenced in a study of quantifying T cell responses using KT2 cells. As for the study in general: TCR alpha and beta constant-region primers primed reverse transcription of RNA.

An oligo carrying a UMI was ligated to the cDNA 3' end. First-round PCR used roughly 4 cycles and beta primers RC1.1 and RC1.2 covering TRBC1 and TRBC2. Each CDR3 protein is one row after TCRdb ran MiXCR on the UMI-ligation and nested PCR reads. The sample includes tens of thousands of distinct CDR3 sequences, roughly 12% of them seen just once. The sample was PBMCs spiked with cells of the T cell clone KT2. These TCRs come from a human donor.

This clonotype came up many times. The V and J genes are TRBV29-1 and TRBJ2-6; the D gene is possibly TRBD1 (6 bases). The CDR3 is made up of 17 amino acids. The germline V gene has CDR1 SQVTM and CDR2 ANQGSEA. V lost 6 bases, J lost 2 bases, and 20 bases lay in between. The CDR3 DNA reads TGCAGCGTCTCTCCAGGGGCACAGAAACCTGGGGCCAACGTCCTGACTTTC. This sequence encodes CSVSPGAQKPGANVLTF.

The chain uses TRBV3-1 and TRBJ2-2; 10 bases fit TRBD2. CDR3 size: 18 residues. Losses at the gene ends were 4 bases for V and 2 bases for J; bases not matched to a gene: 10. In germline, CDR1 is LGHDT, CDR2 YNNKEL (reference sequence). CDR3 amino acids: CASSPEPSGGGNTGELFF. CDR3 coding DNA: TGTGCCAGCAGCCCTGAACCTAGCGGGGGAGGAAACACCGGGGAGCTGTTTTTT.

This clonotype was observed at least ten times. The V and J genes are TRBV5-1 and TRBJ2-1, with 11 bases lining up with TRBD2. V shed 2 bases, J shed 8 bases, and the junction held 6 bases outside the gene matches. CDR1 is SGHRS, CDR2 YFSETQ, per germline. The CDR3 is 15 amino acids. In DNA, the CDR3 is TGCGCCAGCAGCTTTACTAGCGGGAGCGCCCATGAGCAGTTCTTC. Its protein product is CASSFTSGSAHEQFF.

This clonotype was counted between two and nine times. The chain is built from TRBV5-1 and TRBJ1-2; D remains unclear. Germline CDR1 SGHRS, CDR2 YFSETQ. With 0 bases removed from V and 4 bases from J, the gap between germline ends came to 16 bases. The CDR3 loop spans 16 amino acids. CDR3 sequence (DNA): TGCGCCAGCAGCTTGGTTTTAGGAGAGATCCGCTATGGCTACACCTTC. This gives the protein CASSLVLGEIRYGYTF.

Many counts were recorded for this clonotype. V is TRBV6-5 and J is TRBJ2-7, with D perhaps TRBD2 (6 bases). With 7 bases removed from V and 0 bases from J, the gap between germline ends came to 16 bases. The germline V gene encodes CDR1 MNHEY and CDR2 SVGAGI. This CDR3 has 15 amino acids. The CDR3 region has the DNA TGTGCCAGCAAAACCCAGGGCGGGGCCTCCTACGAGCAGTACTTC. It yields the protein CASKTQGGASYEQYF.

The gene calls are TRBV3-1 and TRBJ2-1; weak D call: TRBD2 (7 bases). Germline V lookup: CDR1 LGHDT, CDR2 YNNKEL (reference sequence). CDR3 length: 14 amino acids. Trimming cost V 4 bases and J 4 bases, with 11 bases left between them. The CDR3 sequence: CASSRGGAYNEQFF. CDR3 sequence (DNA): TGTGCCAGCAGCCGGGGGGGCGCTTACAATGAGCAGTTCTTC.

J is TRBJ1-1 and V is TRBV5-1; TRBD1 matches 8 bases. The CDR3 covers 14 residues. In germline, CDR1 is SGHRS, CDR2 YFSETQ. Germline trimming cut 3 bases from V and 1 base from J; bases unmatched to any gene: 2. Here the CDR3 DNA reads TGCGCCAGCAGCTCAGGGACAGGGAACACTGAAGCTTTCTTT. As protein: CASSSGTGNTEAFF.

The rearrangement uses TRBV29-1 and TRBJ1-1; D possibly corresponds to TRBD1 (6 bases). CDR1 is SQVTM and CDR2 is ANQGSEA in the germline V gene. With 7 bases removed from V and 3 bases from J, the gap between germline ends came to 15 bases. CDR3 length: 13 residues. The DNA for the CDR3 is TGCAGCGCCGGGGGTGCAGGGGACACTGAAGCTTTCTTT. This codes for CSAGGAGDTEAFF.

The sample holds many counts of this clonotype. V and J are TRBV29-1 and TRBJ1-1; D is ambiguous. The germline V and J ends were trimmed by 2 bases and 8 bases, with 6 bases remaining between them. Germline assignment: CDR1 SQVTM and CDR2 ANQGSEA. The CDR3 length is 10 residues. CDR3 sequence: CSVESSEAFF. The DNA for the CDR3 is TGCAGCGTTGAAAGTTCAGAAGCTTTCTTT.

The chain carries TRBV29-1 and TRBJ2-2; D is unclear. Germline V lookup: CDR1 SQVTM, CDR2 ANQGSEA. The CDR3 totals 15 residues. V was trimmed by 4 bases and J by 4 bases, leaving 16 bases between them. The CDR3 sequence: CSVVLARPTTGELFF. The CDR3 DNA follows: TGCAGCGTTGTGTTGGCCCGGCCCACCACCGGGGAGCTGTTTTTT.

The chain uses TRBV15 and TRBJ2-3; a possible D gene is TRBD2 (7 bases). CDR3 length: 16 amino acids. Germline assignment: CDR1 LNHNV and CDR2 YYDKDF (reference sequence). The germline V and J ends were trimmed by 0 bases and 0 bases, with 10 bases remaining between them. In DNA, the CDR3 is TGTGCCACCAGCAGAGATGGGGGGGCTAGCACAGATACGCAGTATTTT. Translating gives CATSRDGGASTDTQYF.

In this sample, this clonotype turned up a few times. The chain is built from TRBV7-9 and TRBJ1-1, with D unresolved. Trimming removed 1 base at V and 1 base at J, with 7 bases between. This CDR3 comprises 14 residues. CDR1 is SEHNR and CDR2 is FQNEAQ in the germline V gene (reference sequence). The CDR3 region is CASSLVGGNTEAFF. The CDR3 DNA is TGTGCCAGCAGCTTAGTAGGCGGGAACACTGAAGCTTTCTTT.

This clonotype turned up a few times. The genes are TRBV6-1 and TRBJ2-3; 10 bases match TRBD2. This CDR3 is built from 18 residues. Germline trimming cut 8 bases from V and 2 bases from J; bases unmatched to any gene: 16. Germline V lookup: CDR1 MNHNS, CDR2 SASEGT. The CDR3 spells CASSKLAGIPRNTDTQYF. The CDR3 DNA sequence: TGTGCCAGCTCCAAACTAGCGGGGATTCCCAGAAACACAGATACGCAGTATTTT.

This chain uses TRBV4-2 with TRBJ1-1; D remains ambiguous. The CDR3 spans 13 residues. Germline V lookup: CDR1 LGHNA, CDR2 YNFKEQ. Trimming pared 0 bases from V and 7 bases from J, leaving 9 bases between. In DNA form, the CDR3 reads TGTGCCAGCAGCCAAGATGGGAAAGGTGAAGCTTTCTTT. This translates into CASSQDGKGEAFF.

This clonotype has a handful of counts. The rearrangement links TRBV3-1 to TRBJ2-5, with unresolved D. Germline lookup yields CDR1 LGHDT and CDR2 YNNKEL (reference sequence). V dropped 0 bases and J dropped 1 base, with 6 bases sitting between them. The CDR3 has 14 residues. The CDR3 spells CASSQEVGQETQYF. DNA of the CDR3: TGTGCCAGCAGCCAAGAAGTGGGCCAAGAGACCCAGTACTTC.

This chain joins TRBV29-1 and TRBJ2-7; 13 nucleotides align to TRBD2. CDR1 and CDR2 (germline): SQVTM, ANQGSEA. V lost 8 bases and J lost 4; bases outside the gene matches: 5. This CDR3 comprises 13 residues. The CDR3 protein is CSIRTSGSYEQYF. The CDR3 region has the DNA TGCAGCATCCGGACTAGCGGGAGTTACGAGCAGTACTTC.

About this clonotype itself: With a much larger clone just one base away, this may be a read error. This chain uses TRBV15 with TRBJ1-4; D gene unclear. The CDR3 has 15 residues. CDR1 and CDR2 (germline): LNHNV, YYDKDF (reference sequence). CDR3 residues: CATSDDFVTNEKLSF. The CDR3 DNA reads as TGTGCCACCAGCGACGATTTCGTCACTAATGAAAAACTGTCTTTT.

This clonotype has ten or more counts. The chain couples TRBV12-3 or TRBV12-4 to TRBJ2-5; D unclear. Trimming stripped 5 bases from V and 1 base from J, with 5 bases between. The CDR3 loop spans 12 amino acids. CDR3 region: CASSAFQETQYF. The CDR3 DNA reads TGTGCCAGCAGTGCGTTCCAAGAGACCCAGTACTTC.

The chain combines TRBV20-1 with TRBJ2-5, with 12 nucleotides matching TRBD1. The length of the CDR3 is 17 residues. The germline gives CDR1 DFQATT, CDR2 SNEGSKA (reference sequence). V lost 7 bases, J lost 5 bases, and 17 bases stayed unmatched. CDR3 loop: CSDQSFRDRGREETQYF. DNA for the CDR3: TGCAGTGATCAAAGCTTCCGGGACAGGGGGCGCGAGGAGACCCAGTACTTC.

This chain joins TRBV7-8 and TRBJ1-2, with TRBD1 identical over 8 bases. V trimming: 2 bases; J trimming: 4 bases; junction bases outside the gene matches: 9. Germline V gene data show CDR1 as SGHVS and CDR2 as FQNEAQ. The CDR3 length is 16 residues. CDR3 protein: CASSLLPTGDGYGYTF. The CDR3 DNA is TGTGCCAGCAGCTTATTACCGACAGGGGACGGCTATGGCTACACCTTC.

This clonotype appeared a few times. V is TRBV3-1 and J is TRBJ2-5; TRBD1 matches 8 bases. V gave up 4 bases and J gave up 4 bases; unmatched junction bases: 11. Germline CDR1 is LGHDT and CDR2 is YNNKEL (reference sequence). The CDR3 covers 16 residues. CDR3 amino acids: CASSPEAGGLVETQYF. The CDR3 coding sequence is TGTGCCAGCAGCCCCGAGGCAGGGGGCTTAGTAGAGACCCAGTACTTC.

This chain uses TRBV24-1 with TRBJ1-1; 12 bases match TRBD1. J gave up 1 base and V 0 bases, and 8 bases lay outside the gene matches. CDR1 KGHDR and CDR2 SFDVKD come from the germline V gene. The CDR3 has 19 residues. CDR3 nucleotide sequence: TGTGCCACCAGTGATTTGGTCACCGGGACAGGGGGCTCGAACACTGAAGCTTTCTTT. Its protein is CATSDLVTGTGGSNTEAFF.